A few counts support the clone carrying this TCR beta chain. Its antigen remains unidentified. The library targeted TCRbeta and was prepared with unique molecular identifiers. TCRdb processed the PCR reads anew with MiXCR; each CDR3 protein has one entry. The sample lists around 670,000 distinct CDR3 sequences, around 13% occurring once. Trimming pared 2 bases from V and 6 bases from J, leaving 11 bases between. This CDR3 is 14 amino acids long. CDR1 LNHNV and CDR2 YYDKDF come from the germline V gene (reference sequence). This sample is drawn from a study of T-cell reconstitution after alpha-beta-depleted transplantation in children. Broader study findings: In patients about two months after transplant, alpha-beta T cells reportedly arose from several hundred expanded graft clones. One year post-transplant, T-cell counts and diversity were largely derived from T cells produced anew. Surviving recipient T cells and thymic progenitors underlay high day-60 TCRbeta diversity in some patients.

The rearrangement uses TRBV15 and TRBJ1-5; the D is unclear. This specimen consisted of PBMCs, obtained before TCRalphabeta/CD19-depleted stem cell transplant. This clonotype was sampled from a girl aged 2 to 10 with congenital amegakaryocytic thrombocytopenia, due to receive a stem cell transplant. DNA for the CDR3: TGTGCCACCAGCAGAAAGGGTCGTCCTCAGCCCCAGCATTTT. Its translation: CATSRKGRPQPQHF.